The clone carrying this T cell receptor (beta chain) was detected ten times or more. RNA transcripts provided the template for amplifying TCR beta CDR3 regions. First-round RT-PCR relied on HTBI primers, and a second-round multiplex PCR came next. TCRdb passed the multiplex PCR reads through MiXCR, listing each CDR3 protein once. The sample contains under 200,000 distinct CDR3 sequences, over 35% of which appear only once. These data are taken from a study of Graves' ophthalmopathy and Graves' hyperthyroidism. There are 16 residues in the CDR3. Germline CDR1 is SGHVS and CDR2 is FQNEAQ. The V and J ends lost 5 bases and 5 bases, in that order; junction bases with no gene match: 11.

The source is a woman between 35 and 50 years old with Graves' ophthalmopathy. Specimen: peripheral blood. J is TRBJ2-2 and V is TRBV7-8; TRBD1 agrees at 7 bases. CDR3 sequence: CASSPRQGSGTGELFF. The CDR3 nucleotides are TGTGCCAGCAGCCCAAGACAGGGCTCCGGAACCGGGGAGCTGTTTTTT.